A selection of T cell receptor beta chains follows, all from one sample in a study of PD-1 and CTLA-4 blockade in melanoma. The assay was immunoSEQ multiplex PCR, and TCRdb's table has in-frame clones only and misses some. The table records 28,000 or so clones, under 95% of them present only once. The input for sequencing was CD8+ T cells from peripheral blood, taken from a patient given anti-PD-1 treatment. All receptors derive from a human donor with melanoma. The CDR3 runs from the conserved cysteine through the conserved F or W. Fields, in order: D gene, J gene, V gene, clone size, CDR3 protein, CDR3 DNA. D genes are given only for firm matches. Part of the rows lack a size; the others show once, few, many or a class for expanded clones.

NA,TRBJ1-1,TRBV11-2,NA,CASSPTRLEGGTEAFF,TGTGCCAGCAGCCCTACGAGGTTAGAGGGAGGCACTGAAGCTTTCTTT
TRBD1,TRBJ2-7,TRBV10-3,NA,CAISEPYRGRDEQYF,TGTGCCATCAGTGAACCCTACAGGGGTAGGGACGAGCAGTACTTC
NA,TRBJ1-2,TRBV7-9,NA,CASSFDDNYGYTF,TGTGCCAGCAGCTTCGACGATAACTATGGCTACACCTTC
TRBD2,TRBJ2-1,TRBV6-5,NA,CASSYLGLAGDEQFF,TGTGCCAGCAGTTACTTAGGACTAGCGGGAGATGAGCAGTTCTTC
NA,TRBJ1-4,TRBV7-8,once,CASSSQQVPESNEKLFF,TGTGCCAGCAGCTCTCAACAGGTTCCCGAGTCTAATGAAAAACTGTTTTTT
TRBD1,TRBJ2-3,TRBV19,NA,CASSATGGSWTDTQYF,TGTGCCAGTAGTGCTACAGGGGGCTCGTGGACAGATACGCAGTATTTT
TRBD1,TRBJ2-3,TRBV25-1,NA,CASSPPTGTTDTQYF,TGTGCCAGCAGTCCCCCGACAGGGACCACAGATACGCAGTATTTT
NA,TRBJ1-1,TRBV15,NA,CATSRDAGGEAFF,TGTGCCACCAGCAGAGATGCCGGGGGTGAAGCTTTCTTT
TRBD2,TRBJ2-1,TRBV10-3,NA,CAISPSGTSYNEQFF,TGTGCCATCAGCCCTAGCGGGACGTCCTACAATGAGCAGTTCTTC
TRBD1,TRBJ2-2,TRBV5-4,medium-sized,CASSPMTGKDTGELFF,TGTGCCAGCAGCCCGATGACAGGGAAGGACACCGGGGAGCTGTTTTTT
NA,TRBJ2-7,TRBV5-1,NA,CASSLKQSHEQYF,TGCGCCAGCAGCTTGAAACAGTCTCACGAGCAGTACTTC
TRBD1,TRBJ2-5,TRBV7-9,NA,CASSLGDSQETQYF,TGTGCCAGCAGCTTAGGGGACAGCCAAGAGACCCAGTACTTC
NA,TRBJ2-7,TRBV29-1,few,CSVGGRSSYEQYF,TGCAGCGTTGGGGGCAGGAGCTCCTACGAGCAGTACTTC
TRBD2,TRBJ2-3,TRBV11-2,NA,CASSLGGGGSPDTQYF,TGTGCCAGCAGCTTGGGCGGGGGGGGTAGCCCCGATACGCAGTATTTT
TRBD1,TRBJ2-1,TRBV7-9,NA,CASSFTDRGRDEQFF,TGTGCCAGCAGCTTTACAGACAGGGGGCGGGATGAGCAGTTCTTC
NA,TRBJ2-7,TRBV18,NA,CASSPGGAGIYEQYF,TGTGCCAGCTCACCAGGGGGGGCCGGGATTTACGAGCAGTACTTC
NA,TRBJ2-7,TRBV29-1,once,CSVAAGETEQYF,TGCAGCGTTGCGGCAGGAGAGACCGAGCAGTACTTC
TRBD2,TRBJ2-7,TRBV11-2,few,CASSLTLAEIEQYF,TGTGCCAGCAGCTTAACACTAGCGGAAATAGAGCAGTACTTC
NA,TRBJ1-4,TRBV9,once,CASSVEGVSNEKLFF,TGTGCCAGCAGCGTAGAGGGGGTCTCAAATGAAAAACTGTTTTTT
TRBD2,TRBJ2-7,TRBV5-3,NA,CARSLDGRGGYYEQYF,TGTGCCAGAAGCTTGGACGGGCGGGGGGGATATTACGAGCAGTACTTC
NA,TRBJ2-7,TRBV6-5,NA,CASSPGPSSYEQYF,TGTGCCAGCAGTCCTGGACCGAGCTCCTACGAGCAGTACTTC
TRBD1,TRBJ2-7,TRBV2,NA,CASTLGQGARKQYF,TGTGCCAGCACCTTGGGACAGGGGGCCAGAAAGCAGTACTTC
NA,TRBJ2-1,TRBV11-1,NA,CASSFGYNEQFF,TGTGCCAGCAGCTTTGGCTACAATGAGCAGTTCTTC
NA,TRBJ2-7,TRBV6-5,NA,CASSYSREHYEQYF,TGTGCCAGCAGTTACTCGAGAGAGCACTACGAGCAGTACTTC
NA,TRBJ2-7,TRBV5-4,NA,CASSFVTQEEQYF,TGTGCCAGCAGCTTCGTAACCCAGGAGGAGCAGTACTTC
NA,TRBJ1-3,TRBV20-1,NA,CSATDGGFDSGNTIYF,TGCAGTGCTACTGATGGGGGATTTGACTCTGGAAACACCATATATTTT
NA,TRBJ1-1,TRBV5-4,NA,CASRGMDTEAFF,TGTGCCAGCAGGGGGATGGACACTGAAGCTTTCTTT
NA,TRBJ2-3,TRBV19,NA,CASSFPTDTQYF,TGTGCCAGTAGTTTTCCCACAGATACGCAGTATTTT
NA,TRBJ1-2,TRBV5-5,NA,CASSFFTGNFLYGYTF,TGTGCCAGCAGCTTCTTCACAGGGAACTTTTTGTATGGCTACACCTTC
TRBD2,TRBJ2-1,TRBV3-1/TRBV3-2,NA,CASSQLLAGGNYNEQFF,TGTGCCAGCAGCCAATTATTAGCGGGAGGGAACTACAATGAGCAGTTCTTC
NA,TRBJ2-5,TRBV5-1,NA,CASSSQGTQYF,TGCGCCAGCAGCTCGCAGGGGACCCAGTACTTC
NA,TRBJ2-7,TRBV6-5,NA,CASKGQGPYEQYF,TGTGCCAGCAAGGGGCAGGGGCCCTACGAGCAGTACTTC
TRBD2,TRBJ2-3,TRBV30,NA,CAWTLAGGADTQYF,TGTGCCTGGACTCTAGCGGGGGGCGCAGATACGCAGTATTTT
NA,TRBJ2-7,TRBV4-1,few,CASSQDRPGSYEQYF,TGCGCCAGCAGCCAAGATCGCCCTGGCTCCTACGAGCAGTACTTC
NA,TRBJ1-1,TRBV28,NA,CASRAGLNTEAFF,TGTGCCAGCAGAGCAGGGTTGAACACTGAAGCTTTCTTT
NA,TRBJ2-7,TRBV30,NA,CAWSAEARVEEQYF,TGTGCCTGGAGTGCGGAGGCCAGGGTTGAGGAGCAGTACTTC
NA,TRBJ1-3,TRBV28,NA,CASSLSWPSSGNTIYF,TGTGCCAGCAGTTTATCATGGCCGAGCTCTGGAAACACCATATATTTT
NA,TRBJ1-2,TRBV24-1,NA,CATSREVGMYGYTF,TGTGCCACCAGTCGGGAGGTAGGGATGTATGGCTACACCTTC
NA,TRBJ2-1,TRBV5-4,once,CASSTSPGAGNEQFF,TGTGCCAGCAGCACCTCTCCAGGGGCCGGTAATGAGCAGTTCTTC
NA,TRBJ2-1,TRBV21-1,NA,CASRKAASGQSYNEQFF,TGTGCCAGCAGAAAGGCGGCTAGCGGCCAATCCTACAATGAGCAGTTCTTC
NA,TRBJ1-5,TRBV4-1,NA,CASSQGPNQPQHF,TGCGCCAGCAGCCAAGGACCCAATCAGCCCCAGCATTTT
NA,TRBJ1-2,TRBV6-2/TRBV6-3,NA,CASSYRHSTNYGYTF,TGTGCCAGCAGTTACAGACACAGCACTAACTATGGCTACACCTTC
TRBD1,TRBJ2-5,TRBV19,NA,CASRGQGEETQYF,TGTGCCAGTAGGGGACAGGGGGAGGAGACCCAGTACTTC
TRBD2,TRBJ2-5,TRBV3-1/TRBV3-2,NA,CASSLRPGGDPETQYF,TGTGCCAGCAGCCTGAGGCCTGGGGGGGACCCAGAGACCCAGTACTTC
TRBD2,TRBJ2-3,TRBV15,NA,CATSPRLAGGFTDTQYF,TGTGCCACCAGCCCCCGACTAGCGGGGGGTTTCACAGATACGCAGTATTTT
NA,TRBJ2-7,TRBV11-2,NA,CASSLATSYEQYF,TGTGCCAGCAGCTTAGCGACCTCCTACGAGCAGTACTTC